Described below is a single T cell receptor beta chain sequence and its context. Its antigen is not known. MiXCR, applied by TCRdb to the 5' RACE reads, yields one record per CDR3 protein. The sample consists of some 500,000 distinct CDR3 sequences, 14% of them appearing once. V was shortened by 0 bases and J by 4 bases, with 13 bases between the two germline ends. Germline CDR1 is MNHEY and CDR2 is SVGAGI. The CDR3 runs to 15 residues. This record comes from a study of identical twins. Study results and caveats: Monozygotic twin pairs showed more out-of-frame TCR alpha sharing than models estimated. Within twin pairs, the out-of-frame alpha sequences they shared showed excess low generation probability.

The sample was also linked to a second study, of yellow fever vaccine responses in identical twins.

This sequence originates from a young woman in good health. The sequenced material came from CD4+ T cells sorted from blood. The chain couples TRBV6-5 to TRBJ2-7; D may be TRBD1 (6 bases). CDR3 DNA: TGTGCCAGCAGTTACTCGTGGGGGCGCGAGTACGAGCAGTACTTC. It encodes CASSYSWGREYEQYF.